The source of this T cell receptor (beta chain) is a study of T-cell memory formation after mild COVID-19. Study-level findings and limits: Of the contracting clones, CD4+ ones lay mainly in CM and EM, and CD8+ ones in EMRA.

The CDR3 is made up of 16 amino acids. Germline CDR1 and CDR2: LGHDT and YNNKEL (reference sequence). J gave up 8 bases and V 2 bases, and 11 bases lay outside the gene matches. With regard to this clonotype: What it binds is not known.

Each CDR3 protein gets one entry after TCRdb re-called the 5' RACE reads with MiXCR. The repertoire holds around 410,000 distinct CDR3 sequences, with 20% to 30% as singletons. The receptor comes from an adult woman who had mild COVID-19 (a few samples of this study predate the infection). Cell type and time point are not known. Sequencing was performed on PBMCs or a T cell subset sorted from them (not recorded which). The V call is TRBV3-1, the J call TRBJ2-1; 8 bases fit TRBD2. The CDR3 is CASSQLPGLVVHEQFF. CDR3 bases: TGTGCCAGCAGCCAACTCCCGGGACTAGTTGTCCATGAGCAGTTCTTC.